This T cell receptor (beta chain) is from a study of CD8 T cells in ankylosing spondylitis. The CDR3 spans 14 residues. V was trimmed by 4 bases and J by 5 bases, leaving 12 bases between them. This clonotype was picked up many times. What it recognizes is unknown. Study results and caveats: A TCR beta motif of under ten highly homologous variants seemed to mark ankylosing spondylitis blood. As reported, disease-linked clones showed significant enrichment in matched ankylosing spondylitis synovial fluid.

Quantitative molecular-barcoded 5'-RACE generated the TCR beta libraries. TCRdb re-analysed the 5' RACE reads in MiXCR, keeping a single row per CDR3 protein. Of about 500,000 distinct CDR3 sequences in the sample, 5.3% were seen once. The V and J genes are TRBV12-3 or TRBV12-4 and TRBJ1-5; tentatively, D is TRBD1 (5 bases). The receptor was derived from a male donor with ankylosing spondylitis. The sample consisted of blood, either unsorted or a sorted T cell fraction (not recorded which). CDR3 sequence reads: CASSSLGRDQPQHF. The CDR3 DNA reads TGTGCCAGCAGTTCGTTGGGACGTGATCAGCCCCAGCATTTT.